This entry describes one TCR beta chain. Its antigen remains undetermined. One base away there is no much larger clone; base qualities are not given. The source of the sample is a study of shared clonotypes between healthy human individuals (dated by TCRdb to the early 2020s). For the wider study: A couple of women and a few men aged 18 to 49 years were included in the cohort. For each donor, CD4 naive and CD4 memory were each run on three plates, CD8 naive on two plates, and CD8 memory on one plate. Blood TCR repertoires of roughly 5 healthy adults were deeply sequenced to estimate repertoire size and the extent of clonotype sharing between individuals. Libraries were prepared and TCR repertoires were sequenced by different laboratories using diverse techniques, in order to increase sequencing depth and limit assay-specific biases. Between about 0.9 and 9 billion PBMCs per donor were obtained by leukapheresis. Findings and caveats that apply to the study as a whole: Sampling was restricted to blood, and TCR repertoires in tissue are likely to differ from TCR repertoires in blood. Larger estimated clonotype richness was generally found for naive subsets than for memory subsets. Based on pairwise subsampling, the degree of clonotype sharing among donors was expected to be affected by sequencing depth. Sharing across a few donors was observed for about 5% of naive CD4, 3% to 3.5% of naive CD8, over 2% of memory CD4, and roughly 0.43% of memory CD8 clonotypes. Incomplete sequencing was indicated by rarefaction of sorted-subset datasets, despite the large sequencing depth. Because the study included only a small number of donors, the genetic and exposure-history diversity represented was limited. Higher generation probabilities were observed for clonotypes shared by all four sorted-subset donors than for non-shared clonotypes.

Using the deep immunoSEQ assay, TCR CDR3 regions were amplified from genomic DNA by multiplex PCR. Extracted genomic DNA from each cell subset was distributed evenly across all wells of several immunoSEQ 96-well plates, and each plate was treated as a replicate. Each replicate PCR for sorted subsets received about 0.2 ug genomic DNA, equal to tens of thousands of T cell genomes. The purified libraries were quantified using a Qubit 3.0 fluorometer, sized with a Bioanalyzer 2100, and then quantified again using the KAPA Library Quantification kit. Every immunoSEQ 96-well plate was sequenced on a dedicated single-read 150-cycle Illumina NextSeq 550 flow cell. The study's processing was this. Because the immunoSEQ output held only junctional sequences and lacked quality scores, the filtering could not match the filtering applied to full-length reads. To assign V/J genes and CDR3, sequences were annotated against IMGT germline references using PyIR, a Python wrapper for IgBLAST v1.9. Any read was removed if the V/J assignment was weak (E-value above 1e-6), the CDR3 was missing, or the read contained stop codons, out-of-frame junctions, or ambiguous translated residues. V3J clonotypes were defined as sequences sharing the same inferred V gene, J gene, and CDR3 amino acid sequence. Percentage overlap between repertoires was computed as shared unique clonotypes divided by the size of the smaller repertoire. Repertoire richness was assessed with RTK rarefaction, the Chao1 estimator, and Recon v2.1 estimates of unobserved clonotypes. Generation probabilities for all TCRbeta clonotypes obtained by the gDNA method from a handful of donors were computed using OLGA. This immuneACCESS table, as held by TCRdb, lists in-frame sequences with V and J called but not all clones. Of the missing ones, under half trace to an unresolved V gene in checked studies; the others have no known cause. V and J calls and clone size are those listed in that table; D and trimming were worked out from the DNA. Within this sample are 980,000 or so clones, with about 80% of them counted one time only. Roughly 1.5% of the sample belongs to the ten largest clones.

The germline V gene (reference sequence) specifies LNHDA as CDR1 and SQIVND as CDR2. From cysteine to phenylalanine, the CDR3 is 15 amino acids long. The entry retains the CDR3 DNA only, 45 bases that are in frame from base 1. V loses 5 bases of germline sequence and J loses 7 bases, and the interval between the two ends is 20 bases. Donors were healthy HIV-negative adults with no recently reported acute infections or vaccinations. Every donor was a Caucasian adult residing in Nashville, Tennessee, USA. CD4+ T cells were enriched by magnetic negative selection; naive cells were then positively selected on CD45RA, and the negative fraction formed the memory subset. After blood collection by leukapheresis, PBMCs were isolated using Ficoll-Histopaque density gradient centrifugation and then cryopreserved in the vapor phase of liquid nitrogen. Analytical flow cytometry was used to check the purity and quantity of every magnetically sorted T cell population. From each sorted fraction, genomic DNA was isolated and quantified by UV absorbance on a Nanodrop 2000c.

The sequenced sample was memory CD4+ T cells sorted from blood. This specimen's cell subset or site label, per the study, means: CD45RA-negative fraction. Recombination joined TRBV19 with TRBJ1-1, with the D gene call left open. This TCR was sampled from a young man in good health. CDR3 loop: CASSVGQPEWVEAFF. The DNA sequence reads TGTGCCAGTAGTGTGGGTCAGCCTGAATGGGTTGAAGCTTTCTTT.